These 9 T cell receptor beta chains were all obtained from the same sample, sequenced in a study of HIV-infected children after antiretroviral therapy interruption. The TCR library was built from RNA with a 3' RACE protocol and unique molecular identifiers. TCRdb called the 3' RACE reads again in MiXCR, with one record for every CDR3 protein. The sample includes around 40,000 distinct CDR3 sequences, more than 6.5% seen only once; the top ten take just under 1%. Treatment defined: PENTA 11 planned treatment interruption arm or continuous ART arm. Material: CD45RA+ CD4+ T cells from PBMCs, pooled from several time points, obtained from a donor given antiretroviral therapy, either interrupted or continuous. Subset specified: naive CD4+ CD45RA+ CD45RO- T cells. All receptors come from a pool of human donors with HIV.

In this sample, this clonotype turned up many times. The CDR3, as DNA: TGCGCCAGCAGCCAATCTGGCCTAGCGGGAGACGAGCAGTACTTC. It codes for CASSQSGLAGDEQYF. V and J are TRBV4-1 and TRBJ2-7, with 10 nucleotides matching TRBD2. CDR1 and CDR2 from the germline V gene are MGHRA and YSYEKL. The CDR3 extends over 15 amino acids. V dropped 2 bases and J dropped 5; count of bases not matched to a gene: 6.

The sample holds many counts of this clonotype. CDR3 protein: CSTGRPNYGYTF. CDR3 DNA sequence: TGCAGCACGGGACGTCCTAACTATGGCTACACCTTC. V is TRBV20-1 and J is TRBJ1-2; possibly TRBD1 for D (5 bases). The CDR3 extends over 12 amino acids. Germline lookup yields CDR1 DFQATT and CDR2 SNEGSKA (reference sequence).

This clonotype has at least ten counts. This chain connects TRBV18 to TRBJ1-6; D perhaps matches TRBD1 (5 bases). V dropped 1 base and J dropped 8 bases, with 12 bases sitting between them. This CDR3 is 15 amino acids long. Per germline, CDR1 KGHSH and CDR2 LQKENI. CDR3: CASSPQGSADSPLHF. The CDR3, as DNA: TGTGCCAGCTCACCACAGGGGTCCGCGGATTCACCCCTCCACTTT.

This sequence joins TRBV7-2 and TRBJ2-7; TRBD1 is a possible D gene (6 bases). This CDR3 is built from 15 residues. CDR1 SGHTA and CDR2 FQGNSA come from the germline V gene. The V gene lost 4 bases and the J gene lost 4 bases, with 17 bases spanning the gap. Here the CDR3 reads CASSSQGLLGYEQYF. DNA for the CDR3: TGTGCCAGCAGCTCACAGGGTCTCTTAGGATACGAGCAGTACTTC.

The rearrangement uses TRBV7-2 and TRBJ2-1; 16 nucleotides agree with TRBD2. V shed 5 bases, J shed 9 bases, and the junction held 19 bases outside the gene matches. CDR3 length equals 20 residues. Germline V lookup: CDR1 SGHTA, CDR2 FQGNSA. The CDR3 spells CASSLGAPGTSGRARSEQFF. CDR3 in DNA: TGTGCCAGCAGCCTAGGGGCACCCGGGACTAGCGGGAGGGCCCGTAGTGAGCAGTTCTTC.

This clonotype appeared many times. CDR3 in amino acids: CASSTDTNTGELFF. CDR3 DNA sequence: TGTGCCAGCAGCACGGACACGAACACCGGGGAGCTGTTTTTT. The chain uses TRBV7-6 and TRBJ2-2; a weak D match, TRBD1 (5 bases). CDR3 size: 14 residues. Trimming removed 5 bases from V and 0 bases from J, with 7 bases in between. CDR1 and CDR2 from the germline V gene are SGHVS and FNYEAQ.

This clonotype was counted ten times or more. J is TRBJ2-1 and V is TRBV28; unclear D gene. V was pared by 3 bases and J by 4 bases, with 13 bases between. The germline CDR1 and CDR2 sequences are MDHEN and SYDVKM. The CDR3 has 15 residues. The CDR3 reads CASSLDRPRYNEQFF. CDR3 bases: TGTGCCAGCAGTTTGGACCGCCCTAGGTACAATGAGCAGTTCTTC.

CDR3 nucleotides: TGCAGTGCCGCATCGCCGGGACTAGCTTCTGGCGAGCAGTACTTC. As protein: CSAASPGLASGEQYF. The chain couples TRBV20-1 to TRBJ2-7; 9 positions agree with TRBD2. The CDR3 loop spans 15 amino acids. V lost 6 bases to trimming and J lost 6 bases; unmatched junction nucleotides: 15. CDR1 DFQATT and CDR2 SNEGSKA come from the germline V gene (reference sequence).

This clonotype was found many times. The chain uses TRBV7-2 and TRBJ1-1; TRBD1 agrees at 11 bases. J lost 5 bases, V lost 6 bases, and 11 bases had no gene match. Germline V gene data show CDR1 as SGHTA and CDR2 as FQGNSA. This CDR3 has 16 residues. The CDR3 DNA is TGTGCCAGCAGAAACTCACCGGGACAGGGGGGAACTGAAGCTTTCTTT. Protein product: CASRNSPGQGGTEAFF.